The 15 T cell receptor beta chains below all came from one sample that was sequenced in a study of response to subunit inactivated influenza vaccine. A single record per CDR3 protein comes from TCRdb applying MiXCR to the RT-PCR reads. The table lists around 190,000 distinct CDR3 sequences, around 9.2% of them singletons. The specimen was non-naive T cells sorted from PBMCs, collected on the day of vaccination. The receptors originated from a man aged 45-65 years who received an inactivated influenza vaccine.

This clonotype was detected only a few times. CDR3 sequence (DNA): TGTGCCAGCACCCTCCTGACAGTGAACTATGGCTACACCTTC. Translated: CASTLLTVNYGYTF. The V call is TRBV28, the J call TRBJ1-2; possibly TRBD1 for D (5 bases). Trimming took off 7 bases at V and 2 bases at J, with 14 bases between the two ends. Germline V gene data show CDR1 as MDHEN and CDR2 as SYDVKM. The length of the CDR3 is 14 residues.

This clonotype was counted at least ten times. CDR3 in amino acids: CASSAPGTKNIQYF. In DNA, the CDR3 is TGTGCCAGCAGTGCGCCCGGGACCAAAAACATTCAGTACTTC. This rearrangement joins TRBV7-2 to TRBJ2-4, with D maybe TRBD2 (5 bases). In germline, CDR1 is SGHTA, CDR2 FQGNSA. The CDR3 consists of 14 residues. Trimming took 6 bases from V and 2 from J, leaving 11 bases between them.

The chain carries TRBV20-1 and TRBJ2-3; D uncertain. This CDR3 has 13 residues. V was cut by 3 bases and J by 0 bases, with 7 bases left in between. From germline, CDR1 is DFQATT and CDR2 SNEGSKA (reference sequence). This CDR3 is CSASGHSTDTQYF. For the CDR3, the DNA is TGCAGTGCTAGCGGGCATAGCACAGATACGCAGTATTTT.

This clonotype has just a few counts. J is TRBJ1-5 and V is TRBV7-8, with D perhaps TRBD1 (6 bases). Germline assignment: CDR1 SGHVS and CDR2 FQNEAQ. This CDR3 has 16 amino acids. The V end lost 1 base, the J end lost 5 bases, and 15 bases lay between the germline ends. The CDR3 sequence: CASSLVGVGGYQPQHF. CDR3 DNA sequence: TGTGCCAGCAGCTTAGTCGGGGTGGGGGGCTATCAGCCCCAGCATTTT.

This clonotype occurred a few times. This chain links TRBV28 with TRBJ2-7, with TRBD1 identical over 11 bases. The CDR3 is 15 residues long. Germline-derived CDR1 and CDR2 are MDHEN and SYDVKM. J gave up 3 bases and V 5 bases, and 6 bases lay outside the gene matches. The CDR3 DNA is TGTGCCAGCAGTACCCCCGGGACAGGGGGCTACGAGCAGTACTTC. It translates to CASSTPGTGGYEQYF.

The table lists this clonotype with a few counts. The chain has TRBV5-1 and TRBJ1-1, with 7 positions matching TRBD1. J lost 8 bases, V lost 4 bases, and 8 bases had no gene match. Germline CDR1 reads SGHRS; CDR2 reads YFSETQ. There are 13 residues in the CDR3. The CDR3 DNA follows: TGCGCCAGCAGCACCTACCCGGGACAGGAAGCTTTCTTT. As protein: CASSTYPGQEAFF.

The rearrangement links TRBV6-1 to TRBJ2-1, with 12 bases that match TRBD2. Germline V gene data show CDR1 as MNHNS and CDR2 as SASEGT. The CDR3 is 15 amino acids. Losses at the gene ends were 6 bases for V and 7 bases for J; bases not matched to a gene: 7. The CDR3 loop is CASSRLAGEGNEQFF. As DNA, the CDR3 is TGTGCCAGCAGCAGACTAGCGGGGGAGGGAAATGAGCAGTTCTTC.

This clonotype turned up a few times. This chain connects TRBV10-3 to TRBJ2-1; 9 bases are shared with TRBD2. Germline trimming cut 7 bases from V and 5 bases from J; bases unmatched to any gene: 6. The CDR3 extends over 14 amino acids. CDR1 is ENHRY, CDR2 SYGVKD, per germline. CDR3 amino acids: CAINPSGNNNEQFF. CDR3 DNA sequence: TGTGCCATCAATCCTAGCGGGAACAACAATGAGCAGTTCTTC.

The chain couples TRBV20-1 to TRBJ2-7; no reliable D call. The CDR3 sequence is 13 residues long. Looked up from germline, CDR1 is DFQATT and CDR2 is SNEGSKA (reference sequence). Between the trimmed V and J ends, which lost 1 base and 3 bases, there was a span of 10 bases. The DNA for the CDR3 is TGCAGTGCTAGAGTCCGTAGCCGCTACGAGCAGTACTTC. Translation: CSARVRSRYEQYF.

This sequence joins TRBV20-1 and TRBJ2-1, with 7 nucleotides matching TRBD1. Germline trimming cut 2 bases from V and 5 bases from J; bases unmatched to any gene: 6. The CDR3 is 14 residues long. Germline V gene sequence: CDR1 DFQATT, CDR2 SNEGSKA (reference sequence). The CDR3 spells CSARRGQQDNEQFF. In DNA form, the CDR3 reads TGCAGTGCTAGACGGGGACAGCAAGACAATGAGCAGTTCTTC.

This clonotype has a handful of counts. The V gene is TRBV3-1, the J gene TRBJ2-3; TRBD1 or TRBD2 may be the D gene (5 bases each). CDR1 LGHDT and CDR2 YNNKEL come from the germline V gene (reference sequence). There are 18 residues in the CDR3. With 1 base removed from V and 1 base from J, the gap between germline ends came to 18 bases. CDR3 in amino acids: CASSQGGRGPRGTDTQYF. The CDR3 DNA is TGTGCCAGCAGCCAAGGGGGACGTGGACCCCGTGGCACAGATACGCAGTATTTT.

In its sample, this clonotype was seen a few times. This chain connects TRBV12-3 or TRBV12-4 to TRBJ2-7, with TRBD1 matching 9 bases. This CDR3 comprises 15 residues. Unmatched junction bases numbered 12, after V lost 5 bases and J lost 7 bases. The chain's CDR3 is CASSRPGQGGLEQYF. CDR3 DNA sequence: TGTGCCAGCAGTCGACCGGGACAGGGAGGTCTAGAGCAGTACTTC.

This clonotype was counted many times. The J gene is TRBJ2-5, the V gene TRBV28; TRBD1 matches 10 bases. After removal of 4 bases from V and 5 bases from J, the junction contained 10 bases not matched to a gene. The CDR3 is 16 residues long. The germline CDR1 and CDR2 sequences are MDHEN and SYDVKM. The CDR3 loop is CASSSIGTGDVETQYF. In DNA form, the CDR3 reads TGTGCCAGCAGTTCCATAGGGACAGGGGACGTGGAGACCCAGTACTTC.

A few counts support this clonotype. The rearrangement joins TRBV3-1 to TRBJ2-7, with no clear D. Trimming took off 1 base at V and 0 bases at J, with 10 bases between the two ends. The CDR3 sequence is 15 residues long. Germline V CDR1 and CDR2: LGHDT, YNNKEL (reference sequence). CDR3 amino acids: CASSQVRVNSYEQYF. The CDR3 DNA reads TGTGCCAGCAGCCAAGTTAGGGTAAACTCCTACGAGCAGTACTTC.

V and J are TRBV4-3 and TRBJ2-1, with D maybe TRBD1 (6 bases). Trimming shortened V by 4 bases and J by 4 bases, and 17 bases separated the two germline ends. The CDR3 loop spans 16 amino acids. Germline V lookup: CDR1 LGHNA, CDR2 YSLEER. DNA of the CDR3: TGCGCCAGCAGCCCGAAGGGGTCGAGGGGGTACAATGAGCAGTTCTTC. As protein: CASSPKGSRGYNEQFF.